The 5 T cell receptor beta chains below were found in one sample sequenced in a study of T-cell reconstitution after alpha-beta-depleted transplantation in children. It was with unique molecular identifiers that the TCRbeta library was prepared. MiXCR was run by TCRdb on the PCR reads, yielding one entry per CDR3 protein. Of some 450,000 distinct CDR3 sequences in the sample, over 40% are singletons; the top ten hold roughly 27%. Sequenced here: PBMCs, sampled before TCRalphabeta/CD19-depleted stem cell transplant. The receptors were sampled from a girl aged 2 to 9 with aplastic anemia, due to receive a stem cell transplant.

The chain joins TRBV4-2 to TRBJ1-4, with 8 bases aligning to TRBD1. In germline, CDR1 is LGHNA, CDR2 YNFKEQ. This CDR3 region has 15 residues. V was clipped by 4 bases and J by 5 bases; unmatched bases: 6. This chain's CDR3 is CASSRVDRANEKLFF. In DNA form, the CDR3 reads TGTGCCAGCAGCCGGGTGGACAGGGCGAATGAAAAACTGTTTTTT.

The chain couples TRBV20-1 to TRBJ1-5; the D gene is possibly TRBD1 (5 bases). Germline V gene sequence: CDR1 DFQATT, CDR2 SNEGSKA (reference sequence). The CDR3 is 15 residues long. Trimming cost V 1 base and J 3 bases, with 13 bases left between them. This CDR3 reads CSARGGGADNQPQHF. The CDR3 DNA is TGCAGTGCTAGAGGAGGCGGGGCCGACAATCAGCCCCAGCATTTT.

The chain carries TRBV20-1 and TRBJ2-3; D might be TRBD2 (5 bases). This CDR3 has 15 residues. The V end lost 6 bases, the J end lost 0 bases, and 16 bases lay between the germline ends. The V gene's germline CDR1 is DFQATT and CDR2 SNEGSKA (reference sequence). The CDR3 DNA is TGCAGTGCCCTGCGGGCTAGCTCTAGCACAGATACGCAGTATTTT. Translation: CSALRASSSTDTQYF.

This clonotype was counted a single time. This chain links TRBV27 with TRBJ2-5; no reliable D call. Trimming removed 5 bases from V and 1 base from J, with 14 bases in between. CDR1 and CDR2 (germline): MNHEY, SMNVEV (reference sequence). This CDR3 spans 15 amino acids. This CDR3 reads CASSPVKTFQETQYF. DNA for the CDR3: TGTGCCAGCAGTCCAGTAAAGACCTTCCAAGAGACCCAGTACTTC.

This clonotype was picked up a small number of times. The chain is built from TRBV7-3 and TRBJ2-5; perhaps TRBD1 as D (6 bases). V dropped 5 bases and J dropped 0 bases, with 10 bases sitting between them. The CDR3 is 14 residues long. CDR1 and CDR2 from the germline V gene are SGHTA and FQGTGA. CDR3 DNA sequence: TGTGCCAGCAGCCCGACAGGAAACCAAGAGACCCAGTACTTC. It specifies CASSPTGNQETQYF.